The present entry profiles one TCR beta chain with its context. The data derive from a study of blood T cells in healthy people across ages. There are 15 residues in the CDR3. V lost 5 bases, J lost 4 bases, and 8 bases stayed unmatched. Germline V CDR1 and CDR2: MGHDK, SYGVNS. PCR was performed a second time for about 6 to 12 cycles using a sample-barcoded 5' primer and a J-beta primer mix. One entry per CDR3 protein, called by TCRdb with MiXCR from the 5' RACE reads. This table has 780,000 or so distinct CDR3 sequences, roughly 56% appearing once. Sequencing was done on a sample of blood. The chain carries TRBV25-1 and TRBJ2-4; the match to TRBD2 covers 7 bases. This receptor was obtained from a man aged 40-50 years in good health. The CDR3 sequence: CASSWEGRAKNIQYF. CDR3 nucleotide sequence: TGTGCCAGCAGTTGGGAGGGGAGGGCTAAAAACATTCAGTACTTC.